Listed here are 5 T cell receptor beta chains from one sample, sequenced in a study of glioma-infiltrating T cells after dendritic cell vaccination. Produced via immunoSEQ multiplex PCR; TCRdb's table is partial and in-frame only. The sample records about 64,000 clones, approximately 78% being singletons. The starting material was blood, obtained before dendritic cell vaccination. All receptors derive from a human donor with glioblastoma.

The CDR3 loop reads CASSPPTSGVPGELFF. The DNA for the CDR3 is TGCGCCAGCAGCCCCCCGACTAGCGGGGTTCCCGGGGAGCTGTTTTTT. The chain joins TRBV4-1 to TRBJ2-2; 11 bases match TRBD2. CDR3 size: 16 residues. V gave up 4 bases and J gave up 6 bases; unmatched junction bases: 7. Germline CDR1 reads MGHRA; CDR2 reads YSYEKL.

In regard to this clone: At one end the junction does not follow the germline gene, possibly because of a read error. The chain has TRBV5-6 and TRBJ2-6; tentatively, D is TRBD1 (5 bases). CDR1 and CDR2 from the germline V gene are SGHDT and YYEEEE. This CDR3 spans 18 amino acids. This chain's CDR3 is CASSLLGRPSSGANALTF. In nucleotides, the CDR3 is TGTGCCAGCAGCTTGTTAGGCCGACCATCTTCTGGGGCCAACGCCCTGACTTTC.

The chain joins TRBV13 to TRBJ2-7, with TRBD1 identical over 8 bases. Germline assignment: CDR1 PRHDT and CDR2 FYEKMQ (reference sequence). J was trimmed by 2 bases and V by 5 bases; bases with no gene match: 11. CDR3 size: 16 residues. The DNA of the CDR3 is TGTGCCAGCAGCGCCTCCGGGACAGGAAACGCCTACGAGCAGTACTTC. This codes for CASSASGTGNAYEQYF. The full variable domain, completed using reference TRBV13 and TRBJ2-7, is AAGVIQSPRHLIKEKRETATLKCYPIPRHDTVYWYQQGPGQDPQFLISFYEKMQSDKGSIPDRFSAQQFSDYHSELNMSSLELGDSALYFCASSASGTGNAYEQYFGPGTRLTVT.

The J gene is TRBJ2-7, the V gene TRBV4-1; 7 bases line up with TRBD2. Germline V gene sequence: CDR1 MGHRA, CDR2 YSYEKL. The CDR3 is 15 amino acids. J was trimmed by 2 bases and V by 0 bases; bases with no gene match: 4. CDR3 nucleotide sequence: TGCGCCAGCAGCCAAGAACCTAGCGGACCCTACGAGCAGTACTTC. It encodes CASSQEPSGPYEQYF.

DNA for the CDR3: TGTGCCAGCAGTTTTTCAGGGTGGGACGGGGAGCTGTTTTTT. Translation gives CASSFSGWDGELFF. J is TRBJ2-2 and V is TRBV2; D perhaps matches TRBD1 (5 bases). This CDR3 region has 14 residues. The V and J ends lost 5 bases and 7 bases respectively, with 14 bases between them. CDR1 and CDR2 (germline): SNHLY, FYNNEI.